This T cell receptor (beta chain) is drawn from a study of T cells in Graves' hyperthyroidism and ophthalmopathy. Study-level results: A 13 V-J model separated ophthalmopathy from stable hyperthyroidism.

As regards this clonotype: Its matching antigen is unknown.

Criteria for exclusion of patients were uncontrolled infection, other autoimmune disease, pregnancy or lactation. V lost 5 bases, J lost 10 bases, and 16 bases lay in between. Germline-derived CDR1 and CDR2 are SGHTA and FQGTGA. This CDR3 contains 13 residues. Amplification of TCR beta CDR3 regions used RNA as the template. An initial round of RT-PCR targeting the TCR CDR3 relied on the HTBI primer set. TCRdb passed the multiplex PCR reads through MiXCR, listing each CDR3 protein once. The sample lists about 620,000 distinct CDR3 sequences, roughly 17% occurring once. The sequence was collected from a woman aged 30 to 39 with Graves' hyperthyroidism. The sample was blood. The chain carries TRBV7-3 and TRBJ2-3; D gene ambiguous. CDR3 residues: CASSPYLGLAQYF. CDR3 nucleotides: TGTGCCAGCAGCCCTTATTTAGGGTTGGCGCAGTATTTT.